This note documents a single T cell receptor beta chain sequence. Its matching antigen is unknown. These data are taken from a study of post-analysis software for immune sequencing data. Findings and caveats of the study: With TRBV5-6, TRBV5-1 and TRBV20-1 included, five TRBV segments were more frequent in patients than in controls.

Tagging with unique molecular identifiers was a feature of the TCR beta cDNA libraries. TCRdb passed the PCR reads through MiXCR, listing each CDR3 protein once. This table holds 650,000 to 850,000 distinct CDR3 sequences, roughly 58% found once. The CDR3 length is 13 residues. Deletions cut 1 base from V and 6 bases from J, with 7 bases between. Per germline, CDR1 LGHDT and CDR2 YNNKEL (reference sequence). The chain couples TRBV3-1 to TRBJ2-1; D not certain. The receptor's source is a girl aged 5 to 17 with multiple sclerosis. Sequences were obtained from blood. CDR3 in amino acids: CASSQGTPNEQFF. In DNA form, the CDR3 reads TGTGCCAGCAGCCAAGGAACTCCCAATGAGCAGTTCTTC.